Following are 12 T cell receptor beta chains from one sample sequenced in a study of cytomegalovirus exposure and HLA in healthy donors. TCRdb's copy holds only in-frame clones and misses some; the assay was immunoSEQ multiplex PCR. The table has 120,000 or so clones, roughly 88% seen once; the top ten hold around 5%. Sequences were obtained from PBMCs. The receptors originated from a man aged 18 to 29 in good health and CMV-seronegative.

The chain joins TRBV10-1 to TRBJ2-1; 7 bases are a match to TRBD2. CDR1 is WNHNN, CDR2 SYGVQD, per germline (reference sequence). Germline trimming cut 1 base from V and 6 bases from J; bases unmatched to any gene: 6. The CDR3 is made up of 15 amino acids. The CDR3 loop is CASSEWSGNSNEQFF. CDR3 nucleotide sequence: TGCGCCAGCAGTGAGTGGAGCGGGAACTCCAATGAGCAGTTCTTC.

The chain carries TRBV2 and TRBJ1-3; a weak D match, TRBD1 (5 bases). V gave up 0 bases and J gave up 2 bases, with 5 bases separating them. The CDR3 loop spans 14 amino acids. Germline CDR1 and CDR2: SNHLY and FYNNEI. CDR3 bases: TGTGCCAGCAGTGAAGCCAGGGCTGGAAACACCATATATTTT. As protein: CASSEARAGNTIYF. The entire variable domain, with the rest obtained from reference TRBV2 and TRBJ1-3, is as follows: EPEVTQTPSHQVTQMGQEVILRCVPISNHLYFYWYRQILGQKVEFLVSFYNNEISEKSEIFDDQFSVERPDGSNFTLKIRSTKLEDSAMYFCASSEARAGNTIYFGEGSWLTVV.

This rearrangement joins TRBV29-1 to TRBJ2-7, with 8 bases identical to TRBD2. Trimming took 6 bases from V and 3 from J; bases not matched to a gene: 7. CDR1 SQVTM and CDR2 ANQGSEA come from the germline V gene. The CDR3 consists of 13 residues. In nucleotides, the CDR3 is TGCAGCGTCCGGGGGGGAGGGAACTACGAGCAGTACTTC. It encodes CSVRGGGNYEQYF.

The CDR3 region has the DNA TGCGCCAGCAGCCAACCCGACAGCCTATACGAGCAGTACTTC. Protein sequence: CASSQPDSLYEQYF. This rearrangement joins TRBV4-1 to TRBJ2-7; weak D call: TRBD1 (5 bases). Germline loops: CDR1 MGHRA, CDR2 YSYEKL. Trimming stripped 2 bases from V and 4 bases from J, with 12 bases between. This CDR3 has 14 residues.

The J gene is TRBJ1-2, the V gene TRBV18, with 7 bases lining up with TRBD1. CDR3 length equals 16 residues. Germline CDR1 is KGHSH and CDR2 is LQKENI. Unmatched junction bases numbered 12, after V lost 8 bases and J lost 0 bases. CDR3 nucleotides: TGTGCCAGCACTCACGGCGTGGGACAGACTAACTATGGCTACACCTTC. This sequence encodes CASTHGVGQTNYGYTF.

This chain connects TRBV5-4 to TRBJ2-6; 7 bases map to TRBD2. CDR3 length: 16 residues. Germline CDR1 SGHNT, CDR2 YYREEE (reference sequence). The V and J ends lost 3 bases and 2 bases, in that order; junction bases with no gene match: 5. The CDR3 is CASSWGGSPGANVLTF. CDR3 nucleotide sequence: TGTGCCAGCAGCTGGGGGGGGTCTCCTGGGGCCAACGTCCTGACTTTC. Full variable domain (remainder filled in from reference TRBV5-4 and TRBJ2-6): ETGVTQSPTHLIKTRGQQVTLRCSSQSGHNTVSWYQQALGQGPQFIFQYYREEENGRGNFPPRFSGLQFPNYSSELNVNALELDDSALYLCASSWGGSPGANVLTFGAGSRLTVL.

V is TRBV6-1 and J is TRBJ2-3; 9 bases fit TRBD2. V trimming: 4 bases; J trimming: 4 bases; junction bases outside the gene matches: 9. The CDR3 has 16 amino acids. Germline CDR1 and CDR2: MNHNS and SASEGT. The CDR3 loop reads CASSAISGGGADTQYF. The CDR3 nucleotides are TGTGCCAGCAGTGCCATTAGCGGGGGAGGGGCAGATACGCAGTATTTT.

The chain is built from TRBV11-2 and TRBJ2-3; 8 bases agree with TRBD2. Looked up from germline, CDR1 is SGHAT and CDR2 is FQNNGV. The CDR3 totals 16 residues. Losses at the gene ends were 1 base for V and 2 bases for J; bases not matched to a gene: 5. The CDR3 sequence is CASSLVVAGITDTQYF. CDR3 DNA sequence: TGTGCCAGCAGCTTAGTTGTAGCGGGGATCACAGATACGCAGTATTTT.

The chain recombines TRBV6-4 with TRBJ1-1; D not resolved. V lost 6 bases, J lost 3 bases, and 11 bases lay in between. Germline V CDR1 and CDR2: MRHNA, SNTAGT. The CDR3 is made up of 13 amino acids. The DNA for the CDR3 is TGTGCCAGCAGCCACACCTTCGACACTGAAGCTTTCTTT. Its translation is CASSHTFDTEAFF.

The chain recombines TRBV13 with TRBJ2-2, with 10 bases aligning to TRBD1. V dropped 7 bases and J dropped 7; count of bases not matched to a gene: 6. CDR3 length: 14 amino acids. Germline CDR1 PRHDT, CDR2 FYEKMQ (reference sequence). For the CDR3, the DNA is TGTGCCAGCAATGGGACAGGGGTCGGCGGGGAGCTGTTTTTT. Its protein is CASNGTGVGGELFF.

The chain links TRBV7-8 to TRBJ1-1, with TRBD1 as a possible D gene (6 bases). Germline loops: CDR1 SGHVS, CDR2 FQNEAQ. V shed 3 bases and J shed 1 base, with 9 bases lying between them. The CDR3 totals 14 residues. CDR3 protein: CASSLDSSNTEAFF. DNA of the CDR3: TGTGCCAGCAGCTTGGACAGTTCGAACACTGAAGCTTTCTTT. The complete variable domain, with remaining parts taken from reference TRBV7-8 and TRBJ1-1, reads GAGVSQSPRYKVAKRGQDVALRCDPISGHVSLFWYQQALGQGPEFLTYFQNEAQLDKSGLPSDRFFAERPEGSVSTLKIQRTQQEDSAVYLCASSLDSSNTEAFFGQGTRLTVV.

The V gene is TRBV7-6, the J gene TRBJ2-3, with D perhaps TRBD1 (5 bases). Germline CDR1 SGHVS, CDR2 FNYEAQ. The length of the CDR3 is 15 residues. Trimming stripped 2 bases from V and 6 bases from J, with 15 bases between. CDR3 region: CASSLRGSTGDTQYF. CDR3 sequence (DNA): TGTGCCAGCAGCTTAAGGGGCTCCACAGGCGATACGCAGTATTTT.